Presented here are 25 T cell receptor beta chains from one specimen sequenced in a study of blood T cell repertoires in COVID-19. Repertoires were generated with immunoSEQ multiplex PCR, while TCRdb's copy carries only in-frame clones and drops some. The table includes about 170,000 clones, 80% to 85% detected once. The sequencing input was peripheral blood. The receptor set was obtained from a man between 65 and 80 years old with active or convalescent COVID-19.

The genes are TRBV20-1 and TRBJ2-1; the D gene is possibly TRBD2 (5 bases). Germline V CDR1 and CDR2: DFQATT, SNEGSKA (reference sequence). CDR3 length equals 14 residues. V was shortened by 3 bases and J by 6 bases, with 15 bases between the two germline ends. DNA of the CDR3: TGCAGTGCTAGTGGAGGAGTCGAACGCAATGAGCAGTTCTTC. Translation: CSASGGVERNEQFF.

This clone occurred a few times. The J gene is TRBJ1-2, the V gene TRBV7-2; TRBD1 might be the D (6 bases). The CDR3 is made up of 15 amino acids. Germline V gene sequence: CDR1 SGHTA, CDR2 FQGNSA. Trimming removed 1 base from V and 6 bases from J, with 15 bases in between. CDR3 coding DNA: TGTGCCAGCAGCTTAGTCCGGGGGGCGAAGAATGGCTACACCTTC. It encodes CASSLVRGAKNGYTF.

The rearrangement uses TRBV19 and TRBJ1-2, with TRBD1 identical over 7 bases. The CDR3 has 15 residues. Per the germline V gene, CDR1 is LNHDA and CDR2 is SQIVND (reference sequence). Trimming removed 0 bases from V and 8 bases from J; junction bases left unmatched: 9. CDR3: CASSIDRDSVAGYTF. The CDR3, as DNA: TGTGCCAGTAGTATAGATAGGGACAGTGTCGCCGGCTACACCTTC. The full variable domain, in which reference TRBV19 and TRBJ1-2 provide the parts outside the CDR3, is DGGITQSPKYLFRKEGQNVTLSCEQNLNHDAMYWYRQDPGQGLRLIYYSQIVNDFQKGDIAEGYSVSREKKESFPLTVTSAQKNPTAFYLCASSIDRDSVAGYTFGSGTRLTVV.

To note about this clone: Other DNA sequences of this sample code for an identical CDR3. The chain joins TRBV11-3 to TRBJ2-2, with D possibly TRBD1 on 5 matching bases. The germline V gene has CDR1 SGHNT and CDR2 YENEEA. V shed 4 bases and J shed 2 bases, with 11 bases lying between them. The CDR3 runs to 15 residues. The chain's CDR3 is CASSSQGTNTGELFF. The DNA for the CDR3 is TGTGCCAGCAGCTCCCAGGGCACCAACACCGGGGAGCTGTTTTTT.

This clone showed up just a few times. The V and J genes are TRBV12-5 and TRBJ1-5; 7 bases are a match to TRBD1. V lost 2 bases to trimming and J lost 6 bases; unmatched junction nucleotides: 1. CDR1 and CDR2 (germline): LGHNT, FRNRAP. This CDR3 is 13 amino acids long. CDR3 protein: CASGLYRGQPQHF. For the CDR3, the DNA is TGTGCTAGTGGTTTGTACAGGGGTCAGCCCCAGCATTTT.

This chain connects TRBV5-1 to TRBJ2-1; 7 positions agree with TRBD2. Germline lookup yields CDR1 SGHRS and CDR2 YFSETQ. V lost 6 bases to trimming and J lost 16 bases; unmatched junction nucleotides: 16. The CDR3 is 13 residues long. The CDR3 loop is CASNPRGGGVYFF. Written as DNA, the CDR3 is TGCGCCAGCAACCCCCGCGGGGGAGGGGTATATTTCTTC.

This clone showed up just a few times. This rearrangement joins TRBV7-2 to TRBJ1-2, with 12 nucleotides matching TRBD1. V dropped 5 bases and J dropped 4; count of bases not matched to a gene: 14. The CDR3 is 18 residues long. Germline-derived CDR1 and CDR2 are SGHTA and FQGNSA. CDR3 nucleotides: TGTGCCAGCAGCCCTCGTCCCGGGACAGGGGGCCTATTCTATGGCTACACCTTC. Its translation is CASSPRPGTGGLFYGYTF.

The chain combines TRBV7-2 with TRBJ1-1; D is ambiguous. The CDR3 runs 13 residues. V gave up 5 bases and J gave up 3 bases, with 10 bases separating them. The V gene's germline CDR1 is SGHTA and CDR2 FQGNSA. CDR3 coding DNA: TGTGCCAGCAGCCCACCCTATCACACTGAAGCTTTCTTT. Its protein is CASSPPYHTEAFF.

CDR3 nucleotides: TGTGCCAGCCTACCAGGGACAGGGCGGGACTACAATGAGCAGTTCTTC. The encoded protein is CASLPGTGRDYNEQFF. The chain carries TRBV18 and TRBJ2-1; 9 bases are a match to TRBD1. Per the germline V gene, CDR1 is KGHSH and CDR2 is LQKENI. V lost 8 bases to trimming and J lost 3 bases; unmatched junction nucleotides: 11. The CDR3 loop spans 16 amino acids.

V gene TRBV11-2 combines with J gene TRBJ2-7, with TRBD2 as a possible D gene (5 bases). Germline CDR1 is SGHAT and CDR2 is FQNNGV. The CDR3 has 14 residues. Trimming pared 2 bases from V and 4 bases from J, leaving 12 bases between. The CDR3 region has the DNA TGTGCCAGCAGCTTATACAGCACGGGGTACGAGCAGTACTTC. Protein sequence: CASSLYSTGYEQYF.

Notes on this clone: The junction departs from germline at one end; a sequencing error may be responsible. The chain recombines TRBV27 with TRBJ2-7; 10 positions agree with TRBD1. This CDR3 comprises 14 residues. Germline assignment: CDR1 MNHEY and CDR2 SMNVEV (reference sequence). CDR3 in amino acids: CASSWGQGSSEQYF. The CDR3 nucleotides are TGTGCCAGCTCGTGGGGACAGGGGTCCTCCGAGCAGTACTTC.

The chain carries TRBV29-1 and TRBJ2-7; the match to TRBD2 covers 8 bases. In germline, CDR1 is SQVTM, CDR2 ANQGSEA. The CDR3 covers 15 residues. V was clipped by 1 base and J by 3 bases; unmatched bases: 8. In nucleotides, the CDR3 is TGCAGCGTTGAAGCGGGGGGGCAGCTAGGCTACGAGCAGTACTTC. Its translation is CSVEAGGQLGYEQYF.

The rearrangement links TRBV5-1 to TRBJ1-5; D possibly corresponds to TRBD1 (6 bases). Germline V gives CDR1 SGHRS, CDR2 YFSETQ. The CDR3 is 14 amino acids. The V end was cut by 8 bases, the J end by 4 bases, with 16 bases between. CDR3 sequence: CASGEGGDNQPQHF. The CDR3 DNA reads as TGCGCCAGTGGAGAAGGGGGTGATAATCAGCCCCAGCATTTT.

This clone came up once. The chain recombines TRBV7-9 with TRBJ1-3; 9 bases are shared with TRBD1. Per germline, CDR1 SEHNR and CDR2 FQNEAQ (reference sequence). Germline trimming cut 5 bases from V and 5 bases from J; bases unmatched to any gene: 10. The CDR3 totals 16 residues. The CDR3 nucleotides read TGTGCCAGCAGCACAGCCGGGACAGGGTTTAGAAACACCATATATTTT. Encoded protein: CASSTAGTGFRNTIYF.

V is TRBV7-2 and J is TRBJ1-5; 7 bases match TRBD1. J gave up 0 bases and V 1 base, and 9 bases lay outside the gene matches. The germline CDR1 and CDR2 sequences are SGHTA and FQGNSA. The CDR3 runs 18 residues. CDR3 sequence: CASSLGQGRRFSNQPQHF. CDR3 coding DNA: TGTGCCAGCAGCTTAGGACAGGGCAGGCGGTTTAGCAATCAGCCCCAGCATTTT.

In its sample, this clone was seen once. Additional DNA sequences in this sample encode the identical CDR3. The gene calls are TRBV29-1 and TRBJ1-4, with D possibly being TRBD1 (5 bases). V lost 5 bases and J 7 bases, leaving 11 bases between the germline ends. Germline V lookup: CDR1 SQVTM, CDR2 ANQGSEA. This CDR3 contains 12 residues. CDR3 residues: CSVLQGSEKLFF. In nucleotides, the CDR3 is TGCAGCGTTCTGCAGGGCAGTGAAAAACTGTTTTTT.

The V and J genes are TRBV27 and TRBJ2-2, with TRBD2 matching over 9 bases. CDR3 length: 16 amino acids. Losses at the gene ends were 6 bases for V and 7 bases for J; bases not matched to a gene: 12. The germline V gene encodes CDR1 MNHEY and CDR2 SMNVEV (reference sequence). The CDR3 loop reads CASSPTILAGGGELFF. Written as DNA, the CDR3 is TGTGCCAGCAGCCCGACAATACTAGCGGGCGGCGGGGAGCTGTTTTTT.

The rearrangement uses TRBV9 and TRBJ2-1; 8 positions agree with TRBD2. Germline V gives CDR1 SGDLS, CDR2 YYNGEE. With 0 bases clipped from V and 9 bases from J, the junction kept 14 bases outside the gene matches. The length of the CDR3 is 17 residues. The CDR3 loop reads CASSVGREGWGAFEQFF. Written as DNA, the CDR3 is TGTGCCAGCAGCGTAGGCCGGGAGGGATGGGGGGCATTTGAGCAGTTCTTC. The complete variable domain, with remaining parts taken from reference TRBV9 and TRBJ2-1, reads DSGVTQTPKHLITATGQRVTLRCSPRSGDLSVYWYQQSLDQGLQFLIQYYNGEERAKGNILERFSAQQFPDLHSELNLSSLELGDSALYFCASSVGREGWGAFEQFFGPGTRLTVL.

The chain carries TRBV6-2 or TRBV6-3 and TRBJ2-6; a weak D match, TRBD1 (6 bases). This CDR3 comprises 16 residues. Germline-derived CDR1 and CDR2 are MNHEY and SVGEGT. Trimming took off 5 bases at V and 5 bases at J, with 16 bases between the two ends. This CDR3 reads CASSQQGRSRANVLTF. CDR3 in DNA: TGTGCCAGCAGTCAACAGGGACGCTCGAGGGCCAACGTCCTGACTTTC.

CDR3 residues: CSVHGSSNEQYF. Here the CDR3 DNA reads TGCAGCGTTCACGGGAGTAGCAACGAGCAGTACTTC. The chain employs TRBV29-1 and TRBJ2-7, with D maybe TRBD2 (6 bases). V was pared by 5 bases and J by 5 bases, with 13 bases between. The CDR3 length is 12 residues. Germline CDR1 is SQVTM and CDR2 is ANQGSEA.

CDR3 bases: TGTGCCAGCAGCTTCGGCGGGAGCCCAGATACGCAGTATTTT. Translation gives CASSFGGSPDTQYF. The chain is built from TRBV7-2 and TRBJ2-3; TRBD2 agrees at 7 bases. Germline V gene lookup returns CDR1 SGHTA and CDR2 FQGNSA. The J segment lost 4 bases and the V segment lost 3 bases, leaving 4 bases of the junction unmatched. The CDR3 sequence is 14 residues long.

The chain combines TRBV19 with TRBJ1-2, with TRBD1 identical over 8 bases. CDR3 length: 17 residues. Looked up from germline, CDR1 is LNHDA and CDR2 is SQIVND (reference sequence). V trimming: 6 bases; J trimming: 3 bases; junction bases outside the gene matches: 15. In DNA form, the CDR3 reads TGTGCCAGTAGCGCAAAGGGATGGACAGGGATGGACTATGGCTACACCTTC. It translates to CASSAKGWTGMDYGYTF.

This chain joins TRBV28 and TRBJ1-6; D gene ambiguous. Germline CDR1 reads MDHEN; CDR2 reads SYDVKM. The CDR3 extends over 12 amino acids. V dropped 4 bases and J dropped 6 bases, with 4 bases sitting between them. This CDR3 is CASSSGNSPLHF. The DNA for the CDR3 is TGTGCCAGCAGTTCCGGTAATTCACCCCTCCACTTT.

CDR3 in amino acids: CASSWGQIGNTIYF. Here the CDR3 DNA reads TGCGCCAGCAGCTGGGGACAGATCGGAAACACCATATATTTT. The chain employs TRBV5-1 and TRBJ1-3; the match to TRBD1 covers 7 bases. Germline-derived CDR1 and CDR2 are SGHRS and YFSETQ. The CDR3 is 14 residues long. Germline trimming cut 3 bases from V and 4 bases from J; bases unmatched to any gene: 4. Full variable domain (missing parts from reference TRBV5-1 and TRBJ1-3): KAGVTQTPRYLIKTRGQQVTLSCSPISGHRSVSWYQQTPGQGLQFLFEYFSETQRNKGNFPGRFSGRQFSNSRSEMNVSTLELGDSALYLCASSWGQIGNTIYFGEGSWLTVV.

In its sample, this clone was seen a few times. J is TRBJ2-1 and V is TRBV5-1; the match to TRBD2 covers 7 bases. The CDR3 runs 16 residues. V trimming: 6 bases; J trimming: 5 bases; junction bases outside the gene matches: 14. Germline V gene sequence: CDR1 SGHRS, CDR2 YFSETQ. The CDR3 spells CASIPGSASGNNEQFF. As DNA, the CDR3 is TGCGCCAGCATTCCTGGGAGCGCTAGCGGAAACAATGAGCAGTTCTTC.